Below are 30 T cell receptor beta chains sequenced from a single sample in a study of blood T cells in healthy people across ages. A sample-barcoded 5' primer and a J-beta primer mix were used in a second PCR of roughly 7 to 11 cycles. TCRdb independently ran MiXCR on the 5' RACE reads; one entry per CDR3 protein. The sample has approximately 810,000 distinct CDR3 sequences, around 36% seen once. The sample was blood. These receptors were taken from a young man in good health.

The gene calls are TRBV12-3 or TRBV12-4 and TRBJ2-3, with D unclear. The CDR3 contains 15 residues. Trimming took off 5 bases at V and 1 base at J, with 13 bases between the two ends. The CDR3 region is CASSPARGGTDTQYF. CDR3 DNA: TGTGCCAGCAGTCCAGCCCGTGGGGGCACAGATACGCAGTATTTT.

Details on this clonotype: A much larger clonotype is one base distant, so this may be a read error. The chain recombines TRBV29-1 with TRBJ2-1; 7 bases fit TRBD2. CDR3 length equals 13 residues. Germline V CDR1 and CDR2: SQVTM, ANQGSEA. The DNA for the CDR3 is TGCAGCGCACCGGGACTAACCAACAATGAGCAGTTATTC. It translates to CSAPGLTNNEQLF.

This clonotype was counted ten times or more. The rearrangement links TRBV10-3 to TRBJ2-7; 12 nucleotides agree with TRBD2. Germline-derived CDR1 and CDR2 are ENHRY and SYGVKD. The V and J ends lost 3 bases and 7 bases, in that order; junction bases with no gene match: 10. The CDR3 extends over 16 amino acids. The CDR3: CAISDTSGGPKGEQYF. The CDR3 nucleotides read TGTGCCATCAGTGATACTAGCGGGGGGCCGAAAGGTGAGCAGTACTTC.

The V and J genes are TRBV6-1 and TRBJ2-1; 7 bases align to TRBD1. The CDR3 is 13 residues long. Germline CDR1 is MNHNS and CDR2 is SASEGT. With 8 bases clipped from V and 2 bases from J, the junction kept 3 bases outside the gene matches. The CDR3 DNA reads TGTGCCAGCGACAGGGACGCCTACAATGAGCAGTTCTTC. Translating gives CASDRDAYNEQFF.

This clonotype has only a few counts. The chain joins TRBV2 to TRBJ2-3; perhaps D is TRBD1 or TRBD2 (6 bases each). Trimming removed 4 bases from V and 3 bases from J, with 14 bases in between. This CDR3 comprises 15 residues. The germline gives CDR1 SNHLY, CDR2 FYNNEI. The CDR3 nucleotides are TGTGCCAGCAGTGGTGGGGGGCGCGGGACAGATACGCAGTATTTT. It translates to CASSGGGRGTDTQYF.

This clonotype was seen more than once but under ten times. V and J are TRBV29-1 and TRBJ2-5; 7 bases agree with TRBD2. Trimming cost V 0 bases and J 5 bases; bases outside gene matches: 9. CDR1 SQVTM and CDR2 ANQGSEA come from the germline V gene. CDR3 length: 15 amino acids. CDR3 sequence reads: CSVEDQKGGTETQYF. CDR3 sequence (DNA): TGCAGCGTTGAAGATCAGAAGGGAGGGACCGAGACCCAGTACTTC.

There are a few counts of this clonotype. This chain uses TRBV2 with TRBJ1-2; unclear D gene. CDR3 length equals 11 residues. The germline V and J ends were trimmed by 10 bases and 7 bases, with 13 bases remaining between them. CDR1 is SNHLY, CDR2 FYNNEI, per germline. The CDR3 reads CATIGLGGYTF. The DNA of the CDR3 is TGTGCCACCATAGGACTCGGTGGCTACACCTTC.

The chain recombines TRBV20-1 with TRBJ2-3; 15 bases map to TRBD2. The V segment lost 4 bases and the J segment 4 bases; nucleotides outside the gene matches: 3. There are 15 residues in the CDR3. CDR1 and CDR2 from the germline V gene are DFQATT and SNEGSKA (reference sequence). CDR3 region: CSATRTSGGADTQYF. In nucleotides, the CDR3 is TGCAGTGCTACAAGGACTAGCGGGGGGGCAGATACGCAGTATTTT.

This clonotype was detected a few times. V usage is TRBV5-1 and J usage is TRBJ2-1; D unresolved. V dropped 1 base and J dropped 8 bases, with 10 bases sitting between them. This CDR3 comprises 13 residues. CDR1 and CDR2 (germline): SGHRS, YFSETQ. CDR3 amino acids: CASSLLSWDEQFF. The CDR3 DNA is TGCGCCAGCAGCTTGTTATCCTGGGATGAGCAGTTCTTC.

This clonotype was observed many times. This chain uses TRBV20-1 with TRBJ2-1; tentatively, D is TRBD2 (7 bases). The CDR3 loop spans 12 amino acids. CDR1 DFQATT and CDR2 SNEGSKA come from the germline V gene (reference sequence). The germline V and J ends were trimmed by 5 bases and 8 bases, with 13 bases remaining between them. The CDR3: CSAVGGGDEQFF. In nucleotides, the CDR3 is TGCAGTGCTGTGGGGGGGGGCGATGAGCAGTTCTTC.

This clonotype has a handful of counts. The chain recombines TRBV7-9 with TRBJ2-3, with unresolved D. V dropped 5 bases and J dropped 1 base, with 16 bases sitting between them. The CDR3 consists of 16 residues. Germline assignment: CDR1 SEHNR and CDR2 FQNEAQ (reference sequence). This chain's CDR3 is CASSPPYGRGTDTQYF. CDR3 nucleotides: TGTGCCAGCAGCCCACCTTATGGACGGGGCACAGATACGCAGTATTTT.

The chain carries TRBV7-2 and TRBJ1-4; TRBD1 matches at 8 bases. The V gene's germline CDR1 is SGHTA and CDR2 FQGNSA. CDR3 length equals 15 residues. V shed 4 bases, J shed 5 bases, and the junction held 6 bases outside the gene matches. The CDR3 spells CASSSSQGANEKLFF. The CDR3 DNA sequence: TGTGCCAGCAGCTCATCCCAGGGGGCAAATGAAAAACTGTTTTTT. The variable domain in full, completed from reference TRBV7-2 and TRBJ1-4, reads GAGVSQSPSNKVTEKGKDVELRCDPISGHTALYWYRQSLGQGLEFLIYFQGNSAPDKSGLPSDRFSAERTGGSVSTLTIQRTQQEDSAVYLCASSSSQGANEKLFFGSGTQLSVL.

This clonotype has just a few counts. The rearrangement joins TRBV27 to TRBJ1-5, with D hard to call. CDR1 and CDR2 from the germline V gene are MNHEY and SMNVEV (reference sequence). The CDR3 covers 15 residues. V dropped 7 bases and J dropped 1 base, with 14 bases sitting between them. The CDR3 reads CASTPLGRSNQPQHF. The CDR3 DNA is TGTGCCAGCACCCCCCTTGGCAGGAGCAATCAGCCCCAGCATTTT.

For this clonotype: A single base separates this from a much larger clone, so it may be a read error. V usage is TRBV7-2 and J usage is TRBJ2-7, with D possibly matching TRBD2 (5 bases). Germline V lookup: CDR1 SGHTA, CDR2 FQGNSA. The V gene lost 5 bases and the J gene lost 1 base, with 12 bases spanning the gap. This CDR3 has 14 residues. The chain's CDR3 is CASSVGRESYEQYF. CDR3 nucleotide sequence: TGTGCCAGCAGCGTAGGGAGAGAGTCCTACGAGCAGTACTTC.

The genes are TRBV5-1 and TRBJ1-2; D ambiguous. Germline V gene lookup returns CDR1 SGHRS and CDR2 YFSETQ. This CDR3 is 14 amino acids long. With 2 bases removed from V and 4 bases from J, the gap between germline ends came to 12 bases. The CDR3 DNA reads TGCGCCAGCAGCTTATTTGACCGTGGCTATGGCTACACCTTC. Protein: CASSLFDRGYGYTF. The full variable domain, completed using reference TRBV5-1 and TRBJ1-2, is KAGVTQTPRYLIKTRGQQVTLSCSPISGHRSVSWYQQTPGQGLQFLFEYFSETQRNKGNFPGRFSGRQFSNSRSEMNVSTLELGDSALYLCASSLFDRGYGYTFGSGTRLTVV.

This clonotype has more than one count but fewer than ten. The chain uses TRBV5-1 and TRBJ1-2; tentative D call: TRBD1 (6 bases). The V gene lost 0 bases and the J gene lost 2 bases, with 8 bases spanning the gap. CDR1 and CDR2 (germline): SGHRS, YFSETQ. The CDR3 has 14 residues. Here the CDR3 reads CASSLDRVNYGYTF. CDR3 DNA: TGCGCCAGCAGCTTGGACAGGGTAAACTATGGCTACACCTTC.

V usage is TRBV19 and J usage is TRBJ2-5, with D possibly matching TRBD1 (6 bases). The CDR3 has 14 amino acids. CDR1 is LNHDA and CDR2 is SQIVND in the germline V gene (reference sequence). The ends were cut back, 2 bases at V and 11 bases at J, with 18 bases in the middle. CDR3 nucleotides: TGTGCCAGTAGTATACAGGGGTATCTGGGAGAGCAGTACTTC. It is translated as CASSIQGYLGEQYF.

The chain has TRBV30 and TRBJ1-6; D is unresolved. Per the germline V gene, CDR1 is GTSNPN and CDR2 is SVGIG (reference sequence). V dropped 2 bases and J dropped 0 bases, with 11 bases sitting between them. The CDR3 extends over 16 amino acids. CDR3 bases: TGTGCCTGGAGTTCCGGGTTCAGCTCCTATAATTCACCCCTCCACTTT. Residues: CAWSSGFSSYNSPLHF.

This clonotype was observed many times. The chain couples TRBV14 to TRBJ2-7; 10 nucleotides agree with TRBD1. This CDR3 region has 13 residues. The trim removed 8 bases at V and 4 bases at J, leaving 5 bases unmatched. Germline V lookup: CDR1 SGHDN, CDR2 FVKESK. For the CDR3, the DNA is TGTGCCAGCCGGAGACAGGGGGCGTACGAGCAGTACTTC. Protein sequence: CASRRQGAYEQYF. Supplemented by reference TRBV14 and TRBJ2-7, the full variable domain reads EAGVTQFPSHSVIEKGQTVTLRCDPISGHDNLYWYRRVMGKEIKFLLHFVKESKQDESGMPNNRFLAERTGGTYSTLKVQPAELEDSGVYFCASRRQGAYEQYFGPGTRLTVT.

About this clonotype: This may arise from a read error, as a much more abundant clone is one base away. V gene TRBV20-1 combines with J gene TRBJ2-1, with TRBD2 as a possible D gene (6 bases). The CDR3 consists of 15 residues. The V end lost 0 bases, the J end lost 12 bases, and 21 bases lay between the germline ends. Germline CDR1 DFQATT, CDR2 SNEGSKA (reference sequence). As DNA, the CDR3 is TGCAGTGCTAGAGAGGGAGAGGTCGGGGCCGGGGGGCAGTTCTTC. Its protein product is CSAREGEVGAGGQFF.

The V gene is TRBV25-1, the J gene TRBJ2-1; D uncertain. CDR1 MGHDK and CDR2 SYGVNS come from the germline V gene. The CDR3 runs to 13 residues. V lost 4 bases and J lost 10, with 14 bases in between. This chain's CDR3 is CASSGIPRGEQFF. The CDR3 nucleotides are TGTGCCAGCAGTGGAATTCCGAGAGGAGAGCAGTTCTTC.

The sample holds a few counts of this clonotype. In DNA form, the CDR3 reads TGTGCCAGCAGCCAAGATTTGACTAGCGGGGTCCAAGAGACCCAGTACTTC. Protein: CASSQDLTSGVQETQYF. The rearrangement uses TRBV4-2 and TRBJ2-5; 11 bases match TRBD2. This CDR3 is built from 17 residues. Germline V gene data show CDR1 as LGHNA and CDR2 as YNFKEQ. Unmatched junction bases numbered 4, after V lost 0 bases and J lost 1 base.

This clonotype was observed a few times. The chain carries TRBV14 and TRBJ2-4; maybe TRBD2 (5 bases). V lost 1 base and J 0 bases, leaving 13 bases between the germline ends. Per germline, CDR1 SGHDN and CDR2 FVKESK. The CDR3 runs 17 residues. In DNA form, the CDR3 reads TGTGCCAGCAGCCAAGGGAGTGGAGGACTAGCCAAAAACATTCAGTACTTC. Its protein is CASSQGSGGLAKNIQYF.

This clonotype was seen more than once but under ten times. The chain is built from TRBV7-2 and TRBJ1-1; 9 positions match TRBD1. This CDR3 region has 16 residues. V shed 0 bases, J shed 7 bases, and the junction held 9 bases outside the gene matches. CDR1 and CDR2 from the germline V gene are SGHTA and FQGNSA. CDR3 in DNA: TGTGCCAGCAGCTTAGCTTTAAGGGACAGGGATCTTGAAGCTTTCTTT. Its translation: CASSLALRDRDLEAFF.

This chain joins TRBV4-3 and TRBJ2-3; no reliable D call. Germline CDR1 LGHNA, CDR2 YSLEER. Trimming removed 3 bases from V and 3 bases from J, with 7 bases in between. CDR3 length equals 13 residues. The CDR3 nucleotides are TGCGCCAGCAGCCAGGGGATTACAGATACGCAGTATTTT. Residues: CASSQGITDTQYF.

This CDR3 is CSGIAEFQTQYF. CDR3 DNA: TGCAGCGGGATCGCGGAGTTTCAGACCCAGTACTTC. The chain links TRBV29-1 to TRBJ2-5; D remains ambiguous. The germline gives CDR1 SQVTM, CDR2 ANQGSEA. The V end lost 7 bases, the J end lost 6 bases, and 15 bases lay between the germline ends. The CDR3 has 12 residues.

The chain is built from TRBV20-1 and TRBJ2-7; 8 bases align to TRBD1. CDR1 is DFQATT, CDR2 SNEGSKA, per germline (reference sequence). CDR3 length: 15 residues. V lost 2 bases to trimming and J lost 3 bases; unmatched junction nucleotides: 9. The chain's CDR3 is CSARNNRGKNYEQYF. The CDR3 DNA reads TGCAGTGCTAGAAACAACAGGGGGAAGAACTACGAGCAGTACTTC.

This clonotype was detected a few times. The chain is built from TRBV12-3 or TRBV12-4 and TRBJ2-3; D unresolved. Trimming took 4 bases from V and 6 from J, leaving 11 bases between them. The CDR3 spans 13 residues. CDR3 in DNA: TGTGCCAGCAGTTCGGTACTGAGGGATACGCAGTATTTT. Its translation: CASSSVLRDTQYF.

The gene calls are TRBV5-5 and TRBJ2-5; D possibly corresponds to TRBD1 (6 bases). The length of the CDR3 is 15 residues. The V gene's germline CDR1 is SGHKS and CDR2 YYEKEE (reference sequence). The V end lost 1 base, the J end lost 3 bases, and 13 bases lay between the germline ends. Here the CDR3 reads CASSLPYRDEETQYF. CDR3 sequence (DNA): TGTGCCAGCAGCTTGCCCTACAGGGATGAAGAGACCCAGTACTTC.

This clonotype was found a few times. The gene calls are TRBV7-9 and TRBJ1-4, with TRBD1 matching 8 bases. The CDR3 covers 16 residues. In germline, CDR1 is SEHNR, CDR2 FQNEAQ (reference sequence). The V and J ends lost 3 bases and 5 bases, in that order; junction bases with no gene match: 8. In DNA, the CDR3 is TGTGCCAGCAGCTTCGGAGGACAGGGACTAAATGAAAAACTGTTTTTT. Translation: CASSFGGQGLNEKLFF.